This TCR beta chain was identified during a study of Ad26.COV2.S vaccination and SARS-CoV-2 variants (dated by TCRdb to the early 2020s). About the full investigation: Donors in the vaccine arm were drawn from COV1001, a multicentre, randomized, double-blind, placebo-controlled phase I-IIa trial testing Ad26.COV2.S in healthy adults. The TCR-sequenced set comprised approximately 32 samples: approximately 19 Ad26.COV2.S vaccine recipients, 5 placebo recipients and 8 SARS-CoV-2 convalescent individuals. Investigators remained blinded to trial group allocation during experiments and outcome assessment. Ad26.COV2.S was administered intramuscularly at 5 x 10^10 or 1 x 10^11 viral particles, either as a single shot or as two shots given 56 days apart. Sequencing of the TCRbeta repertoire served to evaluate the specificity and breadth of SARS-CoV-2-reactive T cell receptors following Ad26.COV2.S vaccination. Trial participants were randomized into five groups of five: low-dose or high-dose Ad26.COV2.S given once or twice, or placebo on both occasions.

Explained via the paper, the treatment or condition label denotes: about 20 received Ad26.COV2.S at low or high dose, single or two shots; about 5 received placebo; per-sample allocation not given. For vaccine and placebo recipients, repertoires were sequenced using samples collected on day 63 after the first injection. Cohort 1b enrolled about two dozen adults aged 18-55 years at a single site in Boston, USA, between 29 July and 7 August 2020. Ad26.COV2.S was a replication-incompetent adenovirus type 26 vector expressing a prefusion-stabilized SARS-CoV-2 spike protein from the original Wuhan strain. Findings and caveats that apply to the study as a whole: Comparable non-spike TCR breadth was observed between vaccine and placebo recipients, consistent with only spike being contained in the vaccine. The authors noted that total T cell responses may have been underestimated by the TCR breadth and depth analyses. After vaccination, spike-specific CD8+ and CD4+ T cell responses were reported to show substantial breadth. Comparing responses between vaccine doses or regimens was not something the study was powered to do. Higher spike-specific TCR breadth was observed in Ad26.COV2.S recipients than in placebo recipients (P = 0.0014).

Sequences SGHTA (CDR1) and FQGNSA (CDR2) are obtained from the germline V gene. From cysteine to phenylalanine, the CDR3 is 13 amino acids long. Of all the DNA, just the CDR3 is kept, 39 bases in frame from base 1. V and J are truncated by 3 bases and 9 bases respectively, leaving an intervening sequence of 14 bases. The immunoSEQ Assay was used to sequence TCRbeta CDR3 regions. After extraction, genomic DNA underwent amplification by bias-controlled multiplex PCR, followed by high-throughput sequencing. In the paper's pipeline: Collapsing and filtering of sequences were performed to quantify the absolute abundance of each unique TCRbeta CDR3 region. T cell fraction was estimated by normalization of TCRbeta template counts to usable DNA, with usable DNA being measured through amplification of reference genes present in all nucleated cells. Repertoire TCRs were annotated as SARS-CoV-2-specific by exact matching of V gene, CDR3 amino acid sequence and J gene to a known reactive TCR set. MIRA supplied the reference SARS-CoV-2 TCR set, which was filtered for enrichment in COVID-19-positive ImmuneCODE repertoires so that public or cross-reactive TCRs were removed. Using the MIRA antigens, annotated TCRs were further analysed by specific ORF or by position within an ORF. Breadth was defined as the number of annotated unique rearrangements divided by the total number of unique productive rearrangements, and depth was defined as the summed frequency of the annotated unique rearrangements. Two-sided Wilcoxon rank-sum tests were applied when comparing TCR breadth between groups. TCRdb obtained this table from immuneACCESS and retained in-frame rearrangements with V and J assigned. These tables miss some clones; where compared with another copy, unresolved V genes account for less than half of the shortfall, and the remainder is unexplained. That table is the source of V, J and clone size, and D and trimming were worked out from the DNA. For this sample there are about 460,000 clones; 80% to 90% appear just once. Together, the top ten hold 1.5% to 2% of the sample.

As to this clone: There is no known antigen for this receptor. No base qualities exist here, and no much larger clone lies one base off it.

Sequenced here: peripheral blood, sampled in a trial of Ad26.COV2.S vaccine versus placebo. This chain is built from TRBV7-2 and TRBJ2-5; the D segment could be TRBD1, given 6 matching bases. This TCR was recovered from a person aged 18-65 years who received the Ad26.COV2.S COVID-19 vaccine or a placebo. The DNA is TGTGCCAGCAGCTTTAACAGGGTGAAGTCCCAGTACTTC. Its translation reads: CASSFNRVKSQYF.